The 30 T cell receptor beta chains listed next were all sequenced from one sample in a study of regulatory T cells in long-lasting Graves disease. Time point in this sample: newly diagnosed GD, antithyroid drugs for less than 3 months. The TCR library was made from RNA extracted from PBMCs. The TCR beta library used iRepertoire HTBI primers with Arm-PCR amplification of CDR3. TCRdb reprocessed the multiplex PCR reads via MiXCR and lists one record per CDR3 protein. The repertoire holds fewer than 350,000 distinct CDR3 sequences, with 15% to 20% as singletons. Source: peripheral blood mononuclear cells (PBMCs), taken at new diagnosis, from a patient treated with antithyroid drugs. The receptors shown here come from a female donor with Graves disease.

This clonotype was found many times. The J gene is TRBJ2-7, the V gene TRBV6-5; 7 bases map to TRBD1. Trimming at V came to 2 bases and at J to 1 base, leaving 2 bases not matched to a gene. The CDR3 sequence is 14 residues long. Germline V gives CDR1 MNHEY, CDR2 SVGAGI. CDR3 sequence: CASSYGTASYEQYF. In DNA, the CDR3 is TGTGCCAGCAGTTACGGGACAGCTTCCTACGAGCAGTACTTC.

The V call is TRBV2, the J call TRBJ2-5, with D tentatively TRBD1 or TRBD2 (5 bases each). CDR3 size: 12 residues. Deletions cut 7 bases from V and 7 bases from J, with 13 bases between. CDR1 and CDR2 (germline): SNHLY, FYNNEI. The CDR3: CASTGPRGTQYF. CDR3 sequence (DNA): TGTGCCAGCACGGGGCCCCGGGGGACCCAGTACTTC.

This clonotype was picked up many times. This chain uses TRBV6-1 with TRBJ1-3; weak D call: TRBD1 (6 bases). Germline CDR1 MNHNS, CDR2 SASEGT. Trimming stripped 3 bases from V and 2 bases from J, with 11 bases between. The length of the CDR3 is 15 residues. The CDR3 protein is CASSEPQGAGNTIYF. The CDR3 DNA reads TGTGCCAGCAGTGAGCCACAGGGAGCTGGAAACACCATATATTTT.

About this clonotype: The conserved phenylalanine or tryptophan is not found at the CDR3 terminus, so this likely reflects a read error. The V call is TRBV5-1, the J call TRBJ1-1; D ambiguous. Trimming took 0 bases from V and 0 from J, leaving 3 bases between them. CDR3 length equals 13 residues. Germline CDR1 is SGHRS and CDR2 is YFSETQ. The CDR3 reads CASSLGLNTEAFC. Here the CDR3 DNA reads TGCGCCAGCAGCTTGGGTCTGAACACTGAAGCTTTCTGT.

This clonotype showed up many times. This chain connects TRBV2 to TRBJ2-4; no firm D call. V was shortened by 8 bases and J by 5 bases, with 10 bases between the two germline ends. This CDR3 has 12 residues. CDR1 and CDR2 (germline): SNHLY, FYNNEI. The CDR3 reads CASAVVQNIQYF. The CDR3 DNA is TGTGCCAGCGCAGTAGTACAAAACATTCAGTACTTC. The variable domain in full, with the rest retrieved from reference TRBV2 and TRBJ2-4, is EPEVTQTPSHQVTQMGQEVILRCVPISNHLYFYWYRQILGQKVEFLVSFYNNEISEKSEIFDDQFSVERPDGSNFTLKIRSTKLEDSAMYFCASAVVQNIQYFGAGTRLSVL.

In regard to this clonotype: Just one base apart from a much larger clone, this may be a read error. The chain combines TRBV29-1 with TRBJ2-7; 7 positions match TRBD1. Germline trimming cut 7 bases from V and 3 bases from J; bases unmatched to any gene: 27. Germline values: CDR1 SQVTM, CDR2 ANQGSEA. The CDR3 totals 19 residues. The CDR3 sequence: CSALPPGQLINPSVYEQYF. CDR3 in DNA: TGCAGCGCTTTACCTCCGGGACAGCTTATTAACCCGTCGGTCTACGAGCAGTACTTC.

This clonotype was observed at least ten times. Written as DNA, the CDR3 is TGCAGTGCTGGGGGAGGGGACAGGGTGTCGTATTTT. It encodes CSAGGGDRVSYF. The genes are TRBV20-1 and TRBJ2-3; 9 nucleotides match TRBD1. Germline-derived CDR1 and CDR2 are DFQATT and SNEGSKA (reference sequence). The CDR3 is made up of 12 amino acids. The J segment lost 14 bases and the V segment lost 5 bases, leaving 11 bases of the junction unmatched.

This clonotype was recorded at least ten times. CDR3 loop: CASSQDPVYLIPLDTQYF. DNA for the CDR3: TGTGCCAGCAGCCAAGATCCGGTATACCTAATCCCCTTGGATACGCAGTATTTT. This sequence joins TRBV14 and TRBJ2-3; D not certain. V lost 0 bases and J 6 bases, leaving 22 bases between the germline ends. Germline V gene sequence: CDR1 SGHDN, CDR2 FVKESK. This CDR3 spans 18 amino acids.

This clonotype was picked up many times. The rearrangement uses TRBV30 and TRBJ2-7, with D possibly TRBD2 on 6 matching bases. CDR1 is GTSNPN and CDR2 is SVGIG in the germline V gene (reference sequence). This CDR3 region has 10 residues. V was clipped by 5 bases and J by 5 bases, with 7 bases between them. The CDR3 region is CAWGGDEQYF. In DNA, the CDR3 is TGTGCCTGGGGCGGGGACGAGCAGTACTTC.

Ten or more counts support this clonotype. This chain joins TRBV10-2 and TRBJ2-5; 11 bases line up with TRBD2. CDR3 length equals 14 residues. From germline, CDR1 is WSHSY and CDR2 SAAADI. The trim removed 6 bases at V and 2 bases at J, leaving 2 bases unmatched. Here the CDR3 reads CASRGTSGQETQYF. CDR3 nucleotides: TGCGCCAGCAGGGGGACTAGCGGTCAAGAGACCCAGTACTTC.

V gene TRBV7-8 combines with J gene TRBJ1-2, with 9 bases fitting TRBD1. There are 13 residues in the CDR3. From germline, CDR1 is SGHVS and CDR2 FQNEAQ. V lost 5 bases to trimming and J lost 9 bases; unmatched junction nucleotides: 7. The chain's CDR3 is CASSPTGGESYTF. Written as DNA, the CDR3 is TGTGCCAGCAGCCCTACAGGGGGCGAAAGCTACACCTTC.

At least ten counts were recorded for this clonotype. This chain links TRBV28 with TRBJ2-7, with a weak D call TRBD1 (6 bases). This CDR3 has 15 amino acids. Per the germline V gene, CDR1 is MDHEN and CDR2 is SYDVKM. Trimming stripped 2 bases from V and 2 bases from J, with 13 bases between. The CDR3, as DNA: TGTGCCAGCAGTTTAGGGGGACATAATACCTACGAGCAGTACTTC. Encoded protein: CASSLGGHNTYEQYF. The full variable domain, its missing parts supplied by reference TRBV28 and TRBJ2-7, is DVKVTQSSRYLVKRTGEKVFLECVQDMDHENMFWYRQDPGLGLRLIYFSYDVKMKEKGDIPEGYSVSREKKERFSLILESASTNQTSMYLCASSLGGHNTYEQYFGPGTRLTVT.

The table lists this clonotype with a count of one. The gene calls are TRBV30 and TRBJ1-3; D remains unclear. Trimming took 0 bases from V and 9 from J, leaving 9 bases between them. The CDR3 covers 12 residues. Germline-derived CDR1 and CDR2 are GTSNPN and SVGIG (reference sequence). This chain's CDR3 is CAWSVLHGTIYF. CDR3 coding DNA: TGTGCCTGGAGTGTTCTGCACGGCACCATATATTTT.

A word on this clonotype: The junction and the germline gene differ at one end; a read error may be behind it. This chain joins TRBV5-1 and TRBJ2-2; D is uncertain. This CDR3 comprises 12 residues. Germline V gene sequence: CDR1 SGHRS, CDR2 YFSETQ. CDR3 bases: TGTGCCAGCAAGTACCCGACCGGGGAGCTGTTTTTT. Protein product: CASKYPTGELFF. Full variable domain (outside the CDR3, taken from reference TRBV5-1 and TRBJ2-2): KAGVTQTPRYLIKTRGQQVTLSCSPISGHRSVSWYQQTPGQGLQFLFEYFSETQRNKGNFPGRFSGRQFSNSRSEMNVSTLELGDSALYLCASKYPTGELFFGEGSRLTVL.

This clonotype was found many times. The rearrangement joins TRBV7-9 to TRBJ2-1, with a tentative D call TRBD1 (6 bases). CDR1 and CDR2 from the germline V gene are SEHNR and FQNEAQ (reference sequence). This CDR3 region has 20 residues. Trimming took 2 bases from V and 0 from J, leaving 23 bases between them. This CDR3 is CASSLPQTGPTLSSYNEQFF. CDR3 DNA sequence: TGTGCCAGCAGCTTACCCCAGACAGGTCCTACCCTTAGCTCCTACAATGAGCAGTTCTTC.

The table lists this clonotype with a count of one. A much larger clone sits a single nucleotide away, making a read error possible. Likely a read error: the CDR3 ends without its conserved phenylalanine or tryptophan. The chain links TRBV9 to TRBJ2-1, with D possibly being TRBD1 (5 bases). V lost 4 bases to trimming and J lost 6 bases, with 11 bases between them. The CDR3 length is 13 residues. Germline CDR1 SGDLS, CDR2 YYNGEE. The CDR3 region has the DNA TGTGCCAGCAGCCCGAGCAGGGTCAATGAGCAGTTCTTG. Encoded protein: CASSPSRVNEQFL.

This clonotype has a count of ten or more. CDR3 amino acids: CASSLEGDQPQHF. Written as DNA, the CDR3 is TGTGCCAGCAGCTTAGAAGGAGATCAGCCCCAGCATTTT. The V gene is TRBV7-9, the J gene TRBJ1-5, with no clear D. Germline loops: CDR1 SEHNR, CDR2 FQNEAQ (reference sequence). The CDR3 consists of 13 residues. V was clipped by 1 base and J by 5 bases, with 6 bases between them.

Ten or more counts support this clonotype. The CDR3 DNA reads TGCGCCAGCAGCTTCGAGGCAGCCTACGAGCAGTACTTC. It specifies CASSFEAAYEQYF. The rearrangement links TRBV5-1 to TRBJ2-7, with D hard to call. CDR3 length: 13 amino acids. V was pared by 2 bases and J by 2 bases, with 8 bases between. Germline CDR1 reads SGHRS; CDR2 reads YFSETQ.

This clonotype was detected many times. V gene TRBV3-1 combines with J gene TRBJ1-1, with 8 bases identical to TRBD1. Germline CDR1 reads LGHDT; CDR2 reads YNNKEL (reference sequence). The ends lost 4 bases at V and 2 bases at J; junction bases unmatched: 6. This CDR3 is 15 amino acids long. CDR3 loop: CASSRRTGINTEAFF. CDR3 bases: TGTGCCAGCAGCCGCAGGACAGGGATTAACACTGAAGCTTTCTTT.

In its sample, this clonotype was seen many times. The chain uses TRBV12-3 or TRBV12-4 and TRBJ2-4, with D tentatively TRBD1 (6 bases). The CDR3 consists of 18 residues. Trimming took 6 bases from V and 4 from J, leaving 25 bases between them. CDR3 DNA: TGTGCCAGCAGACCCACCCAAGGGGGAGCTTCGGCTAAAAACATTCAGTACTTC. Its translation: CASRPTQGGASAKNIQYF.

V is TRBV28 and J is TRBJ1-6, with unresolved D. The germline V gene has CDR1 MDHEN and CDR2 SYDVKM. This CDR3 has 16 amino acids. The V end lost 6 bases, the J end lost 4 bases, and 16 bases lay between the germline ends. The CDR3 loop is CASSQPTGSYNSPLHF. In DNA form, the CDR3 reads TGTGCCAGCAGCCAACCGACGGGATCTTATAATTCACCCCTCCACTTT.

This clonotype was counted only a few times. A read error may produce the germline difference seen at one junction end. The V gene is TRBV28, the J gene TRBJ2-7, with D uncertain. CDR3 length: 12 residues. The germline V gene has CDR1 MDHEN and CDR2 SYDVKM. The CDR3 loop is CASSSPSYGQYF. CDR3 nucleotides: TGTGCCAGCAGTTCTCCCTCCTACGGGCAGTACTTC. The full variable domain, with the rest looked up from reference TRBV28 and TRBJ2-7, is DVKVTQSSRYLVKRTGEKVFLECVQDMDHENMFWYRQDPGLGLRLIYFSYDVKMKEKGDIPEGYSVSREKKERFSLILESASTNQTSMYLCASSSPSYGQYFGPGTRLTVT.

This clonotype was counted between two and nine times. CDR3: CARSFTGDTEAFF. DNA of the CDR3: TGTGCCAGATCCTTCACAGGGGACACTGAAGCTTTCTTT. The chain links TRBV11-3 to TRBJ1-1, with 7 bases matching TRBD1. The junction had 7 bases not matched to a gene; V was cut back by 9 bases and J by 3 bases. CDR1 SGHNT and CDR2 YENEEA come from the germline V gene. This CDR3 comprises 13 residues.

In this sample, this clonotype turned up a few times. The CDR3 carries no conserved terminal phenylalanine or tryptophan, so it likely arises from a read error. CDR3 sequence reads: CASSQTGFRNQPQHL. DNA of the CDR3: TGTGCCAGCAGTCAGACAGGGTTTCGCAATCAGCCCCAGCATCTT. This chain links TRBV5-6 with TRBJ1-5; 7 positions agree with TRBD1. J was trimmed by 2 bases and V by 5 bases; bases with no gene match: 7. Germline lookup yields CDR1 SGHDT and CDR2 YYEEEE. This CDR3 contains 15 residues.

Many counts were recorded for this clonotype. The chain uses TRBV7-9 and TRBJ2-7; 9 nucleotides align to TRBD2. CDR1 is SEHNR and CDR2 is FQNEAQ in the germline V gene (reference sequence). V lost 5 bases and J lost 3; bases outside the gene matches: 8. CDR3 length equals 15 residues. In DNA form, the CDR3 reads TGTGCCAGCAGCAACCGACTAGCGGAACTCTACGAGCAGTACTTC. Its translation: CASSNRLAELYEQYF.

This clonotype showed up many times. The chain carries TRBV13 and TRBJ2-7; D not certain. Germline V gene data show CDR1 as PRHDT and CDR2 as FYEKMQ (reference sequence). CDR3 size: 12 residues. Between the trimmed V and J ends, which lost 7 bases and 2 bases, there was a span of 9 bases. The CDR3 nucleotides are TGTGCCAGCAAACCGATGACCTACGAGCAGTACTTC. Amino acids: CASKPMTYEQYF. Full variable domain (rest looked up from reference TRBV13 and TRBJ2-7): AAGVIQSPRHLIKEKRETATLKCYPIPRHDTVYWYQQGPGQDPQFLISFYEKMQSDKGSIPDRFSAQQFSDYHSELNMSSLELGDSALYFCASKPMTYEQYFGPGTRLTVT.

At least ten counts were recorded for this clonotype. The V call is TRBV7-3, the J call TRBJ2-3, with TRBD1 as a possible D gene (7 bases). CDR3 size: 17 residues. From germline, CDR1 is SGHTA and CDR2 FQGTGA. Trimming took 4 bases from V and 0 from J, leaving 17 bases between them. Here the CDR3 reads CASSSTGWEASTDTQYF. The DNA of the CDR3 is TGTGCCAGCAGCTCGACAGGGTGGGAGGCCAGCACAGATACGCAGTATTTT.

This clonotype was recorded at least ten times. The chain carries TRBV27 and TRBJ2-1; 8 bases are a match to TRBD2. Trimming at V came to 0 bases and at J to 10 bases, leaving 8 bases not matched to a gene. The germline V gene encodes CDR1 MNHEY and CDR2 SMNVEV (reference sequence). There are 15 residues in the CDR3. The CDR3, as DNA: TGTGCCAGCAGTTTATCAGCGGGAGCGGTGTTAGAGCAGTTCTTC. It is translated as CASSLSAGAVLEQFF.

This clonotype was counted between two and nine times. The rearrangement links TRBV20-1 to TRBJ2-7; D perhaps matches TRBD1 (8 bases). Trimming cost V 5 bases and J 6 bases, with 14 bases left between them. The CDR3 consists of 12 residues. Germline assignment: CDR1 DFQATT and CDR2 SNEGSKA (reference sequence). In DNA, the CDR3 is TGCAGTGCTTTGGACAGGGAGGGCGAGCAGTACTTC. Protein: CSALDREGEQYF.

This rearrangement joins TRBV18 to TRBJ1-4; D ambiguous. CDR1 is KGHSH, CDR2 LQKENI, per germline. V lost 6 bases to trimming and J lost 8 bases, with 13 bases between them. CDR3 length equals 13 residues. This CDR3 is CASSLRAGEKLFF. In DNA form, the CDR3 reads TGTGCCAGCTCCCTTAGGGCTGGGGAAAAACTGTTTTTT.